This T cell receptor (beta chain) was obtained from a study of blood T cell repertoires in COVID-19 (dated by TCRdb to the early 2020s). Study-wide context: Samples from collaborators originated in the United States, Italy and Spain and spanned both the acute and convalescent phases of COVID-19. Subjects who had been exposed to COVID-19, were actively infected with it, or had recovered from it provided the deeply sampled blood TCRbeta repertoires that made up the dataset. The samples were drawn from two sources: the first 160 participants of the ongoing ImmuneRACE study, and about 1,300 subjects contributed by 6 global collaborators. Where available, HLA class I and class II types were obtained from metadata supplied by the sample provider rather than from assay-based typing. The sample metadata nearly always contained a de-identified subject ID, COVID-19 status, age in years and sex. The material from the prospective study consisted of cDNA or gDNA derived from T cells, B-cell-depleted T cells, or PBMCs. A freely available public database, intended as a resource for researchers studying the immune response to SARS-CoV-2, is where the repertoires were released. General findings and caveats noted by the study authors: The quantity of clinical and demographic metadata differed by source and by participant and was supplied without curation.

On this clone: What this receptor recognizes is not known. Base-call qualities are not available, and no considerably larger clone is one nucleotide away.

Samples from volunteer blood donors who had recovered from COVID-19 were contributed by a second Seattle source. Whole blood was collected in K2EDTA tubes by collaborating institutions according to the institutions' own protocols. For TCRbeta analysis, collaborators shipped samples in one of three forms: frozen whole blood, isolated PBMCs, or DNA extracted from either of those sample types. In the germline V gene, CDR1 corresponds to SGHTA and CDR2 to FQGTGA. Counted from cysteine to phenylalanine, this CDR3 has 13 amino acids. Of all the DNA, just the CDR3 is kept, 39 bases in frame from base 1. Trimming costs V 2 bases and J 7 bases, and their ends lie 8 bases apart. TCRbeta CDR3 regions were amplified from genomic DNA by means of the immunoSEQ Assay, a bias-controlled multiplex PCR. On the authors' methods: The number of nucleated cells in each sample was estimated by amplification of reference gene primers within the assay. Sequence reads were collapsed and filtered to measure the absolute abundance of every unique TCRbeta CDR3 rearrangement. For each sample, productive Simpson clonality was calculated as the square root of Simpson's diversity index across productive rearrangements. Held by TCRdb, this immuneACCESS table contains in-frame sequences only and omits some clones. Under half of the omission traces to an unresolved V gene where checked; the cause of the rest is unknown. From that table come the V and J calls and clone size; the DNA was used to work out D and trimming. Counted in this sample were roughly 250,000 clones; approximately 89% of them appeared once. The ten largest clones capture approximately 9.8% of the sample.

The sequence joins TRBV7-3 to TRBJ2-2, with a tentative D gene TRBD2 over 5 matching bases. Sequencing was performed on peripheral blood. The source is a man between 40 and 49 years old who had recovered from COVID-19. The DNA sequence is TGTGCCAGCAGCTTATCCGGGGTCGGGGAGCTGTTTTTT. Its product reads: CASSLSGVGELFF.